This T cell receptor beta chain was identified during a study of T cell responses to AZD1222 COVID-19 vaccine. As for the study in general: Analyses pooled second doses at about 4 or about 12 weeks. Study-wide results and limits: The donor group comprised mostly white British people and more females; the analysis possibly underestimated clonal diversity. Baseline seropositivity occurred in only six or seven AZD1222 recipients. Regions left unmutated in variants are reportedly the target of nearly half of spike-specific TCRs.

The repertoire was sequenced with immunoSEQ multiplex PCR; TCRdb's copy has only in-frame clones and lacks some. The data contain around 100,000 clones, 85% to 90% of them singletons. The table lists this clone with a count of one. Its antigen is unknown. Germline CDR1 MDHEN, CDR2 SYDVKM. Trimming shortened V by 8 bases and J by 5 bases, and 15 bases separated the two germline ends. CDR3 length: 13 residues. V is TRBV28 and J is TRBJ2-5; D may match TRBD1 or TRBD2 (5 bases each). Sequencing was performed on peripheral blood, taken on day 0 of AZD1222 vaccination. The TCR comes from an adult in good health. The CDR3 here is CASEGTRGETQYF. CDR3 coding DNA: TGTGCCAGCGAAGGGACCCGTGGGGAGACCCAGTACTTC. Full variable domain (remainder filled in from reference TRBV28 and TRBJ2-5): DVKVTQSSRYLVKRTGEKVFLECVQDMDHENMFWYRQDPGLGLRLIYFSYDVKMKEKGDIPEGYSVSREKKERFSLILESASTNQTSMYLCASEGTRGETQYFGPGTRLLVL.